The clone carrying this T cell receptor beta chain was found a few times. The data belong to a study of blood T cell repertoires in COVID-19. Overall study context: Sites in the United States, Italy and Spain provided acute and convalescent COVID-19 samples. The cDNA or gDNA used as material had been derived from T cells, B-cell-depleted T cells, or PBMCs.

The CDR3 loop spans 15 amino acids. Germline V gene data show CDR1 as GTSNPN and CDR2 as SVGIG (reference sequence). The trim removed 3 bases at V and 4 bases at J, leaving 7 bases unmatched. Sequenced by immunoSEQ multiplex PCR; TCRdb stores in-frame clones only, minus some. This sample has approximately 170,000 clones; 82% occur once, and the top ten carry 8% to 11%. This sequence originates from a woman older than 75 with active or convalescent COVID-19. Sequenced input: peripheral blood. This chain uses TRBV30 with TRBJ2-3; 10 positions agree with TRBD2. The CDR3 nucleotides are TGTGCCTGGAGGTCCCTAGCGGGAGTCTCAGATACGCAGTATTTT. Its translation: CAWRSLAGVSDTQYF.